This T cell receptor (beta chain) came from a study of cytomegalovirus exposure and HLA in healthy donors. The study ran its PCR with 60 Vbeta and 13 Jbeta primers. This table comes from immunoSEQ multiplex PCR, and its TCRdb copy is limited to in-frame clones, with some not included. The sample carries about 190,000 clones, roughly 77% recorded once. Notes on the study in general: Sequencing depth roughly uniform across donors was assumed in presence/absence analyses. Fewer N-insertions than the approximately 700-donor mean were reportedly shown by an Asian-associated ancestry cluster in a later analysis. Analysis was carried out at a later point, and it linked a missense DCLRE1C variant to TCR beta V- and J-gene trimming. Cytomegalovirus association was assigned to more than 150 TCR beta chains.

Concerning this clone: What it binds is unknown.

The germline V gene encodes CDR1 MNHNS and CDR2 SASEGT. V lost 6 bases, J lost 5 bases, and 7 bases stayed unmatched. This CDR3 is built from 15 residues. Sequencing was carried out using PBMCs. V gene TRBV6-1 combines with J gene TRBJ2-2, with 9 nucleotides matching TRBD1. The receptor was isolated from a man aged 25 to 40 in good health and CMV-seropositive. CDR3 sequence: CASRSGTGRTGELFF. CDR3 coding DNA: TGTGCCAGCAGATCCGGGACAGGGAGGACCGGGGAGCTGTTTTTT.